The following is a T cell receptor (beta chain) sequence with its context. Trimming took 6 bases from V and 0 from J, leaving 9 bases between them. This CDR3 has 13 residues. Germline V lookup: CDR1 SGHRS, CDR2 YFSETQ. In the original processing: Nucleated cell number was recorded as an estimate derived from reference gene primer amplification. Generated by immunoSEQ multiplex PCR, the TCRdb table keeps only in-frame clones and is missing some. V and J calls and clone size come straight from that table; D and trimming were deduced from the DNA. The repertoire holds 250,000 or so clones, with 82% as singletons. The sample is drawn from a study of blood T cell repertoires in COVID-19. Across the whole study: Collection of acute and convalescent COVID-19 samples took place in the United States, Italy and Spain. PBMCs, B-cell-depleted T cells, or T cells were the source of the cDNA or gDNA that made up the material.

Material: peripheral blood. This sequence joins TRBV5-1 and TRBJ1-1; D call uncertain. The receptor's source is a woman aged 70-85 years with acute or convalescent COVID-19. CDR3 residues: CASMTQMNTEAFF. The CDR3 DNA reads TGCGCCAGCATGACTCAGATGAACACTGAAGCTTTCTTT.